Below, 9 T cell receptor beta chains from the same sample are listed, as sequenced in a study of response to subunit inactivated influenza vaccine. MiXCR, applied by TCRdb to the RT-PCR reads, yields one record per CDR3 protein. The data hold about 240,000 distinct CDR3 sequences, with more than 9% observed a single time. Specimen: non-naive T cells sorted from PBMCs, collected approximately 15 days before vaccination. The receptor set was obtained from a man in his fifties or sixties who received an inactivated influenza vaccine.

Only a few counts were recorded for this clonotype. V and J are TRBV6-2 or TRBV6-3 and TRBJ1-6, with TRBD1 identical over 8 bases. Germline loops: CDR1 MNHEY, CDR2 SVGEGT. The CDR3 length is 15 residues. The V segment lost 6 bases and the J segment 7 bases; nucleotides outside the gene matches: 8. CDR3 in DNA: TGTGCCAGCAGGGACGGACAGGGTTGGAATTCACCCCTCCACTTT. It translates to CASRDGQGWNSPLHF.

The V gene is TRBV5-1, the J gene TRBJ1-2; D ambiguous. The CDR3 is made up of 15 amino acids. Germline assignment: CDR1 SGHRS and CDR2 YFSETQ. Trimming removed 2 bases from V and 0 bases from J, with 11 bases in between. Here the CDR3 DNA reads TGCGCCAGCAGCTTCGGGCGGGTGACTAACTATGGCTACACCTTC. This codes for CASSFGRVTNYGYTF. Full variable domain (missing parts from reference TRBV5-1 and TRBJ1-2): KAGVTQTPRYLIKTRGQQVTLSCSPISGHRSVSWYQQTPGQGLQFLFEYFSETQRNKGNFPGRFSGRQFSNSRSEMNVSTLELGDSALYLCASSFGRVTNYGYTFGSGTRLTVV.

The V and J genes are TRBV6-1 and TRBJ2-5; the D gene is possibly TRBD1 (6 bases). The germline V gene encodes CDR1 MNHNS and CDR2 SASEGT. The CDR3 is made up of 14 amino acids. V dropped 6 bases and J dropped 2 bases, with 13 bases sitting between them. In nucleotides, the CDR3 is TGTGCCAGCAGGACCGGGACACTACAAGAGACCCAGTACTTC. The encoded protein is CASRTGTLQETQYF.

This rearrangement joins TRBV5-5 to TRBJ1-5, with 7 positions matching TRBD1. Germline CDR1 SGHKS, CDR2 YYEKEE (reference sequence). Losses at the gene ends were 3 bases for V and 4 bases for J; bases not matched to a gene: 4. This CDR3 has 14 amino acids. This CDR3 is CASSWLDRNQPQHF. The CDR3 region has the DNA TGTGCCAGCAGCTGGTTGGACAGGAATCAGCCCCAGCATTTT. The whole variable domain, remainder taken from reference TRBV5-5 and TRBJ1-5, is DAGVTQSPTHLIKTRGQQVTLRCSPISGHKSVSWYQQVLGQGPQFIFQYYEKEERGRGNFPDRFSARQFPNYSSELNVNALLLGDSALYLCASSWLDRNQPQHFGDGTRLSIL.

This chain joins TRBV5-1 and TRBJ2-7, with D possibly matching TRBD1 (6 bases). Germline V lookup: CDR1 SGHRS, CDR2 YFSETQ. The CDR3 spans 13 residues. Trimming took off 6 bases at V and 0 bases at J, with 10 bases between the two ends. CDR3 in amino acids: CASNQGSSYEQYF. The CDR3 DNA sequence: TGCGCCAGCAACCAGGGGTCCTCCTACGAGCAGTACTTC.

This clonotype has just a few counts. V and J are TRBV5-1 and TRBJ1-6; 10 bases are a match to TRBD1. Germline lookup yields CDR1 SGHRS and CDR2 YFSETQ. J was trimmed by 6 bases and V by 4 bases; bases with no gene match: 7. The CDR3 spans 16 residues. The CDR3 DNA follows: TGCGCCAGCAGCAGTACCGGGACAGGGGTTAATTCACCCCTCCACTTT. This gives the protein CASSSTGTGVNSPLHF.

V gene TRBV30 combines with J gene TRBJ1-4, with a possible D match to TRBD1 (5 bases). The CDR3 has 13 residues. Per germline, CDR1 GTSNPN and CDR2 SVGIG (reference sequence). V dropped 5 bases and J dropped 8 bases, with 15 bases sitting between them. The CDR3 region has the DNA TGTGCCTGGGCGGTGGGGGGTCGGGAAAAACTGTTTTTT. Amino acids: CAWAVGGREKLFF.

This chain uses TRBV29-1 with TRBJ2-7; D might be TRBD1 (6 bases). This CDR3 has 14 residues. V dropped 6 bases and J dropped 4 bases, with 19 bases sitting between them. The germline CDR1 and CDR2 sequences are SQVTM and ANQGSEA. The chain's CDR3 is CSVETGKFGYEQYF. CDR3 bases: TGCAGCGTAGAAACAGGGAAATTTGGGTACGAGCAGTACTTC.

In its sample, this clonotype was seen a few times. The CDR3 loop reads CATSRDIRVPNEKLFF. CDR3 DNA: TGTGCCACCAGCAGAGATATCAGGGTACCTAATGAAAAACTGTTTTTT. V usage is TRBV15 and J usage is TRBJ1-4; possible D gene TRBD1, 5 bases. The length of the CDR3 is 16 residues. CDR1 is LNHNV, CDR2 YYDKDF, per germline (reference sequence). Deletions cut 0 bases from V and 3 bases from J, with 11 bases between.